The rows below give T cell receptor beta chains drawn from one sample of a study of cytomegalovirus exposure and HLA in healthy donors. Profiling relied on immunoSEQ multiplex PCR, and the TCRdb table lists in-frame clones only, not all of them. The repertoire holds 200,000 to 250,000 clones, with approximately 80% as singletons. The sample taken for sequencing was PBMCs. The receptors were sampled from a woman aged 25 to 39 in good health and CMV-seropositive. CDR3s include the opening cysteine and the closing phenylalanine or tryptophan. D genes are given only for firm matches. Not all rows give a size; the values are once, few, many and, for expanded clones, a class.

D: .; size: .; J: TRBJ2-3; V: TRBV7-2; CDR3: CASSLLARSDTQYF; DNA: TGTGCCAGCAGCTTGCTAGCGAGGTCAGATACGCAGTATTTT
D: .; size: .; J: TRBJ2-7; V: TRBV5-6; CDR3: CASSLKGLSYEQYF; DNA: TGTGCCAGCAGCTTGAAAGGGCTTAGCTACGAGCAGTACTTC
D: TRBD2; size: .; J: TRBJ2-3; V: TRBV25-1; CDR3: CASGRGTDTQYF; DNA: TGTGCGAGCGGGAGGGGGACAGATACGCAGTATTTT
D: .; size: .; J: TRBJ1-1; V: TRBV11-2; CDR3: CASSSSSGTEAFF; DNA: TGTGCCAGCAGCTCTTCTAGCGGGACTGAAGCTTTCTTT
D: TRBD2; size: .; J: TRBJ2-1; V: TRBV30; CDR3: CAWSSGISYNEQFF; DNA: TGTGCCTGGAGTAGCGGGATTTCCTACAATGAGCAGTTCTTC
D: TRBD2; size: .; J: TRBJ2-5; V: TRBV4-2; CDR3: CASSPGTSGRSGETQYF; DNA: TGTGCCAGCAGCCCCGGGACTAGCGGGAGATCTGGAGAGACCCAGTACTTC
D: .; size: .; J: TRBJ2-2; V: TRBV5-1; CDR3: CASSLRVNTGELFF; DNA: TGCGCCAGCAGCTTGAGAGTAAACACCGGGGAGCTGTTTTTT
D: TRBD1; size: .; J: TRBJ1-2; V: TRBV6-1; CDR3: CAISTGDYGYTF; DNA: TGTGCCATTTCTACAGGGGACTATGGCTACACCTTC
D: .; size: .; J: TRBJ1-2; V: TRBV6-1; CDR3: CASSARGYTF; DNA: TGTGCCAGCAGTGCCCGGGGCTACACCTTC
D: .; size: .; J: TRBJ2-7; V: TRBV20-1; CDR3: CSAQSYEQYF; DNA: TGCAGTGCCCAAAGCTACGAGCAGTACTTC
D: .; size: .; J: TRBJ1-1; V: TRBV11-2; CDR3: CASSQPAGLNTEAFF; DNA: TGTGCCAGCAGCCAGCCGGCCGGACTCAACACTGAAGCTTTCTTT
D: TRBD1; size: .; J: TRBJ1-1; V: TRBV27; CDR3: CASSPETGGVLNTEAFF; DNA: TGTGCCAGCAGTCCCGAGACAGGGGGCGTCCTGAACACTGAAGCTTTCTTT
D: .; size: .; J: TRBJ2-5; V: TRBV20-1; CDR3: CSANFQETQYF; DNA: TGCAGTGCGAACTTCCAAGAGACCCAGTACTTC
D: .; size: .; J: TRBJ2-7; V: TRBV7-3; CDR3: CASSLTPSYEQYF; DNA: TGTGCCAGCAGCTTAACGCCATCCTACGAGCAGTACTTC
D: TRBD1; size: .; J: TRBJ2-1; V: TRBV2; CDR3: CASLGGTGAYNEQFF; DNA: TGTGCCAGCCTAGGAGGGACAGGGGCCTACAATGAGCAGTTCTTC
D: .; size: .; J: TRBJ2-2; V: TRBV9; CDR3: CASSPQGNSGELFF; DNA: TGTGCCAGCAGCCCACAGGGAAATTCCGGGGAGCTGTTTTTT
D: .; size: .; J: TRBJ1-4; V: TRBV6-5; CDR3: CASSLVAGEKLFF; DNA: TGTGCCAGCAGTTTAGTGGCCGGTGAAAAACTGTTTTTT
D: TRBD1; size: .; J: TRBJ2-2; V: TRBV19; CDR3: CASSPPGTDTGELFF; DNA: TGTGCCAGTAGCCCACCCGGGACAGACACCGGGGAGCTGTTTTTT
D: .; size: .; J: TRBJ2-3; V: TRBV5-1; CDR3: CASSLGFRTDTQYF; DNA: TGCGCCAGCAGCTTGGGATTCCGCACAGATACGCAGTATTTT
D: .; size: .; J: TRBJ1-1; V: TRBV5-4; CDR3: CASSDSMNTEAFF; DNA: TGTGCCAGCAGCGACAGTATGAACACTGAAGCTTTCTTT
D: TRBD2; size: .; J: TRBJ2-2; V: TRBV5-4; CDR3: CASRPGTSGSWELFF; DNA: TGTGCCAGCAGGCCCGGGACTAGCGGGAGTTGGGAGCTGTTTTTT
D: TRBD1; size: .; J: TRBJ1-4; V: TRBV11-3; CDR3: CASSLRTGTNEKLFF; DNA: TGTGCCAGCAGCTTGCGGACAGGGACTAATGAAAAACTGTTTTTT
D: .; size: .; J: TRBJ1-1; V: TRBV29-1; CDR3: CSVENRENTEAFF; DNA: TGCAGCGTTGAAAATCGGGAGAACACTGAAGCTTTCTTT
D: .; size: many; J: TRBJ2-7; V: TRBV10-3; CDR3: CAIEGVNSYEQYF; DNA: TGTGCCATCGAGGGGGTTAATTCCTACGAGCAGTACTTC